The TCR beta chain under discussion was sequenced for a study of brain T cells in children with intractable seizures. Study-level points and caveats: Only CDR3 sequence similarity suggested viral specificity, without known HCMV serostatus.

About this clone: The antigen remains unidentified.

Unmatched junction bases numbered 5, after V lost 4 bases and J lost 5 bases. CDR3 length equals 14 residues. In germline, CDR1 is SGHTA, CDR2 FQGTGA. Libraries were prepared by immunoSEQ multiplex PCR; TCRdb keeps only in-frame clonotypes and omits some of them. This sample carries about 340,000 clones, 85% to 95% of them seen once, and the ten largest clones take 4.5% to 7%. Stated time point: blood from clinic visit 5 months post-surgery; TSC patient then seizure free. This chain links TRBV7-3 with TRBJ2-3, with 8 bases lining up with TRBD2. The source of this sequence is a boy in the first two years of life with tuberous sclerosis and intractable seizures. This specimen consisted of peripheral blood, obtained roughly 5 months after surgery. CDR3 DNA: TGTGCCAGCAGCTCGGGACTAGTAGTAGATACGCAGTATTTT. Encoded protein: CASSSGLVVDTQYF.